This T cell receptor (beta chain) was observed in a study of T cells in tuberculosis. Clones were sequenced by immunoSEQ multiplex PCR, and TCRdb holds only the in-frame ones, with some missing. The sample includes about 54,000 clones, roughly 88% of them seen just once. V gave up 2 bases and J gave up 1 base, with 8 bases separating them. This CDR3 spans 14 amino acids. In germline, CDR1 is SGHTA, CDR2 FQGTGA. Cells were sorted from thawed PBMC rested overnight and stained with GMM-loaded CD1B tetramer, viability dye and anti-CD3. The CD1B tetramers carried C32 glucose monomycolate purified from Rhodococcus equi.

The chain uses TRBV7-3 and TRBJ1-1; D gene unclear. This sequence was found in an adult woman with latent tuberculosis. The sequenced sample consisted of CD1b-GMM tetramer-negative cells sorted from PBMCs. CDR3 nucleotide sequence: TGTGCCAGCAGCTTAGATGGCCCGAACACTGAAGCTTTCTTT. It is translated as CASSLDGPNTEAFF. Full variable domain (rest looked up from reference TRBV7-3 and TRBJ1-1): GAGVSQTPSNKVTEKGKYVELRCDPISGHTALYWYRQSLGQGPEFLIYFQGTGAADDSGLPNDRFFAVRPEGSVSTLKIQRTERGDSAVYLCASSLDGPNTEAFFGQGTRLTVV.